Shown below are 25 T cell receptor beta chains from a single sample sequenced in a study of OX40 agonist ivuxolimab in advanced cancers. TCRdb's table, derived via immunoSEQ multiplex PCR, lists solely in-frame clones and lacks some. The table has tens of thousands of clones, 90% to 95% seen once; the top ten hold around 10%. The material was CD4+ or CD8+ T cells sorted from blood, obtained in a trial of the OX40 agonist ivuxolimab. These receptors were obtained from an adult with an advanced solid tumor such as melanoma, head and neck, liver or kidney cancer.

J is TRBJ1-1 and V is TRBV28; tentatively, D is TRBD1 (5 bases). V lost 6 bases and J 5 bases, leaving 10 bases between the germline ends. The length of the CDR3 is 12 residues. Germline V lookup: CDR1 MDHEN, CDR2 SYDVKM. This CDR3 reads CASRDAGTEAFF. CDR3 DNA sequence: TGTGCCAGCAGGGACGCAGGGACTGAAGCTTTCTTT.

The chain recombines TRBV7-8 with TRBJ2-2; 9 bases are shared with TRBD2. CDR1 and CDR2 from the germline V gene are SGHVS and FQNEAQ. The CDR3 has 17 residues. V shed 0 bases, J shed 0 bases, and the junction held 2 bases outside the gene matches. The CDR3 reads CASSLARLAANTGELFF. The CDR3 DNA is TGTGCCAGCAGCTTAGCGCGACTAGCGGCGAACACCGGGGAGCTGTTTTTT.

DNA of the CDR3: TGTGCCAGCAGCCCAAGGGACATCCTCGAGCAGTACTTC. As protein: CASSPRDILEQYF. The rearrangement uses TRBV7-9 and TRBJ2-7, with D possibly being TRBD1 (6 bases). CDR1 and CDR2 from the germline V gene are SEHNR and FQNEAQ (reference sequence). V was pared by 5 bases and J by 6 bases, with 14 bases between. The CDR3 spans 13 residues.

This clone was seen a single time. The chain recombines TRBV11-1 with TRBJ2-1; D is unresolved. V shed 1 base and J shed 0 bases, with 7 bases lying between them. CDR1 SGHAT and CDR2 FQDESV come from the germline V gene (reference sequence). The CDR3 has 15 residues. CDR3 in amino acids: CASSLGESSYNEQFF. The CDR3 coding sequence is TGTGCCAGCAGCTTAGGGGAAAGCTCCTACAATGAGCAGTTCTTC.

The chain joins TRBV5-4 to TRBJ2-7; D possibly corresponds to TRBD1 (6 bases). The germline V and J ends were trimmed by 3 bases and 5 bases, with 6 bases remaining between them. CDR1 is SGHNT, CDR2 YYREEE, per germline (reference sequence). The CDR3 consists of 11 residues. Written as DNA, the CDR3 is TGTGCCAGCAGCTCAGGGGACGAGCAGTACTTC. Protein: CASSSGDEQYF.

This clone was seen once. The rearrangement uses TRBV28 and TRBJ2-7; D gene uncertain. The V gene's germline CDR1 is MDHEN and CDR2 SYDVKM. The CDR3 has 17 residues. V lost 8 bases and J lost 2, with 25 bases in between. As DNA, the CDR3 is TGTGCCAGCTCAAGCCAGAACCGTTTTGCTTGGACCTACGAGCAGTACTTC. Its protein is CASSSQNRFAWTYEQYF.

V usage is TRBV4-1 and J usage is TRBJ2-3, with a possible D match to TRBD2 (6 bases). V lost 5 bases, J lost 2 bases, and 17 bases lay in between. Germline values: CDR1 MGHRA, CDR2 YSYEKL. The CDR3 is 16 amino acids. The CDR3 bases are TGCGCCAGCAGCAAAGGGTCTGGCGGGGACACAGATACGCAGTATTTT. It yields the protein CASSKGSGGDTDTQYF.

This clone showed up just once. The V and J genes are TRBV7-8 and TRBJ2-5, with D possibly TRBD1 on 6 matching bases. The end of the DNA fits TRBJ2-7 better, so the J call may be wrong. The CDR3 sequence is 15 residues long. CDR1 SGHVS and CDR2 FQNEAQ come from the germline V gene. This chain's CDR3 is CASSPWQGPSYEQYF. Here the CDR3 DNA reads TGTGCCAGCAGCCCCTGGCAGGGGCCCTCCTACGAGCAGTACTTC.

CDR3 DNA sequence: TGTGCCAGCAGCTTAGTTTCGGGGATTCAGTACTTC. It is translated as CASSLVSGIQYF. The rearrangement uses TRBV7-2 and TRBJ2-4, with a tentative D call TRBD2 (5 bases). CDR1 is SGHTA and CDR2 is FQGNSA in the germline V gene. The CDR3 extends over 12 amino acids. Trimming took 1 base from V and 10 from J, leaving 8 bases between them.

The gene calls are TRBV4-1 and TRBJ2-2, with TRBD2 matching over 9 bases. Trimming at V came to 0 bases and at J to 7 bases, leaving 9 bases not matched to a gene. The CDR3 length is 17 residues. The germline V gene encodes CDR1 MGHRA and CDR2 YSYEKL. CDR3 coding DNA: TGCGCCAGCAGCCAAGAATGGCGCGGGGGGGCGAACGGGGAGCTGTTTTTT. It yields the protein CASSQEWRGGANGELFF.

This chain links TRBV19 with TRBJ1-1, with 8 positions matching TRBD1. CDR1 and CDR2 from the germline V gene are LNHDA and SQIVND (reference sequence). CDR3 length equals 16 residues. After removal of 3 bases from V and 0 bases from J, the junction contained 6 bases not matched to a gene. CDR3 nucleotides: TGTGCCAGTAGTATCGCGACAGGGGAGATGAACACTGAAGCTTTCTTT. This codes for CASSIATGEMNTEAFF.

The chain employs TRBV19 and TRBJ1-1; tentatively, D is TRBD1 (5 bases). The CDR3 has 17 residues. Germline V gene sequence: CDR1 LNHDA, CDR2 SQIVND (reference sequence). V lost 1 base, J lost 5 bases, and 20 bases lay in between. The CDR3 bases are TGTGCCAGTAGTATAGGAGAGGGGTCTGGTGGTGGGACTGAAGCTTTCTTT. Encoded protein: CASSIGEGSGGGTEAFF.

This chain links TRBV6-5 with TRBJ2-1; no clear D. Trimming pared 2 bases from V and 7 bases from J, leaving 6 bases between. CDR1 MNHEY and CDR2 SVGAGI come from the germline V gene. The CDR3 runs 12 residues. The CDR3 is CASSYGSNEQFF. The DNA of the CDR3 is TGTGCCAGCAGTTACGGAAGTAATGAGCAGTTCTTC.

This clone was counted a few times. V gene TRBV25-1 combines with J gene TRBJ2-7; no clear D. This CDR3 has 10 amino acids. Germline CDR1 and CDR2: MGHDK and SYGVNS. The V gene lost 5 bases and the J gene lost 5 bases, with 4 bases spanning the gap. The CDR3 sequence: CASSQDEQYF. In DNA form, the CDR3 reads TGTGCCAGCAGTCAGGACGAGCAGTACTTC.

CDR3 sequence reads: CAIGTSGVTDTQYF. CDR3 DNA sequence: TGTGCCATCGGGACTAGCGGGGTCACAGATACGCAGTATTTT. The chain couples TRBV10-3 to TRBJ2-3, with 13 positions matching TRBD2. Trimming at V came to 8 bases and at J to 2 bases, leaving 1 base not matched to a gene. The CDR3 sequence is 14 residues long. Germline loops: CDR1 ENHRY, CDR2 SYGVKD.

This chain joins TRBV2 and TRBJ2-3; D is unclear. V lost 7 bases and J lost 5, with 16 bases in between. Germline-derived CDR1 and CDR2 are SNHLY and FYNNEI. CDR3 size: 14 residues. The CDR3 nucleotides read TGTGCCAGCACCATGGGCTATCGTCAAGATACGCAGTATTTT. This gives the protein CASTMGYRQDTQYF.

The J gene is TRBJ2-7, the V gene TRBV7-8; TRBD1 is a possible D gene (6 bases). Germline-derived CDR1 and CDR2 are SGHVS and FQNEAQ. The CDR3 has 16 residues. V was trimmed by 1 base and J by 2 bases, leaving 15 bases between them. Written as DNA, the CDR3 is TGTGCCAGCAGCTTAGGACCCCCTGGGACAACCTACGAGCAGTACTTC. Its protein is CASSLGPPGTTYEQYF.

The CDR3 nucleotides read TGTGCCAGCAGCTCACTGACTAGCGGGGTCTCTGGGGCCAACGTCCTGACTTTC. Protein product: CASSSLTSGVSGANVLTF. The V and J genes are TRBV5-4 and TRBJ2-6; TRBD2 matches at 11 bases. The germline gives CDR1 SGHNT, CDR2 YYREEE (reference sequence). The junction had 5 bases not matched to a gene; V was cut back by 3 bases and J by 0 bases. The CDR3 runs 18 residues. Based on the CDR3 plus reference TRBV5-4 and TRBJ2-6, the full variable domain is ETGVTQSPTHLIKTRGQQVTLRCSSQSGHNTVSWYQQALGQGPQFIFQYYREEENGRGNFPPRFSGLQFPNYSSELNVNALELDDSALYLCASSSLTSGVSGANVLTFGAGSRLTVL.

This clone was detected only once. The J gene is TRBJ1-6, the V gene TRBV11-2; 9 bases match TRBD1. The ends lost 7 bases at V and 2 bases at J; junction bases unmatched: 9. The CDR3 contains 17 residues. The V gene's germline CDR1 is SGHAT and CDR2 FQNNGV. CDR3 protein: CASNDGTGYAYNSPLHF. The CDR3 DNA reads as TGTGCCAGCAACGATGGGACAGGGTACGCCTATAATTCACCCCTCCACTTT.

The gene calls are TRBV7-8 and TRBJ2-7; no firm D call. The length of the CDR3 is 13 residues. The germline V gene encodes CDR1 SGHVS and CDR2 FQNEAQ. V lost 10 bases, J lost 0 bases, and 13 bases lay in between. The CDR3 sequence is CAIQTESSYEQYF. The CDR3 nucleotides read TGTGCCATCCAGACTGAGAGCTCCTACGAGCAGTACTTC.

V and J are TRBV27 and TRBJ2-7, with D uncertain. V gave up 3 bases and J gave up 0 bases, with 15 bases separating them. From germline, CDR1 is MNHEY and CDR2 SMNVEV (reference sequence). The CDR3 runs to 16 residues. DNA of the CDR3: TGTGCCAGCAGTTTTTCCCCCTCCCTCGGCTCCTACGAGCAGTACTTC. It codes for CASSFSPSLGSYEQYF.

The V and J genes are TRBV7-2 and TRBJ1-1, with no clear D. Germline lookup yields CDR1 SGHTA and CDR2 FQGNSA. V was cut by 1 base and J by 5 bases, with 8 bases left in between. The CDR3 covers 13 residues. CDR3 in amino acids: CASSLESGTEAFF. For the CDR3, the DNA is TGTGCCAGCAGCTTAGAGTCGGGGACTGAAGCTTTCTTT.

The CDR3 protein is CASSRLWGSTDTQYF. CDR3 bases: TGTGCCAGTAGCCGACTTTGGGGGAGCACAGATACGCAGTATTTT. This rearrangement joins TRBV19 to TRBJ2-3; D may be TRBD1 or TRBD2 (5 bases each). Trimming took 6 bases from V and 0 from J, leaving 13 bases between them. CDR3 length equals 15 residues. Germline V gene data show CDR1 as LNHDA and CDR2 as SQIVND (reference sequence). The full variable domain, completed using reference TRBV19 and TRBJ2-3, is DGGITQSPKYLFRKEGQNVTLSCEQNLNHDAMYWYRQDPGQGLRLIYYSQIVNDFQKGDIAEGYSVSREKKESFPLTVTSAQKNPTAFYLCASSRLWGSTDTQYFGPGTRLTVL.

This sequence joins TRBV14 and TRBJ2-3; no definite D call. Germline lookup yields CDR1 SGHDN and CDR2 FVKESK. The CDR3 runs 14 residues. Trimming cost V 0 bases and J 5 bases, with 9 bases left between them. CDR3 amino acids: CASSQEMIRDTQYF. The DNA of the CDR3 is TGTGCCAGCAGCCAAGAAATGATTAGAGATACGCAGTATTTT.

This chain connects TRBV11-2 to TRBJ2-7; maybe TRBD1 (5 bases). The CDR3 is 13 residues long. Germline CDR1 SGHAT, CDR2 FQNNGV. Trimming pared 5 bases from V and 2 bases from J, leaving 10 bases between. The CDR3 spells CASSPTVPYEQYF. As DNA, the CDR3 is TGTGCCAGCAGCCCGACAGTGCCCTACGAGCAGTACTTC.